The sequence of this T cell receptor beta chain was determined in a study of T cell repertoires in cytomegalovirus infection. One entry per CDR3 protein results from TCRdb running MiXCR on the reads. The table has roughly 150,000 distinct CDR3 sequences, 32% seen once. This clonotype showed up just a few times. Its antigen is as yet unknown. This CDR3 spans 15 amino acids. The V and J ends lost 5 bases and 2 bases, in that order; junction bases with no gene match: 5. CDR1 and CDR2 from the germline V gene are SGHTA and FQGTGA. The study, taken as a whole, reports: Individuals carrying CMV plus the relevant HLA were identified by cumulative frequency of public TCR beta families.

The sequenced sample was CD8+ T cells from cultured PBMCs, obtained from culture after CMV antigen stimulation. The chain couples TRBV7-3 to TRBJ2-1, with TRBD2 matching over 8 bases. This receptor was taken from a human donor in good health (CMV status not recorded). Some clones in this sample may be carry-over from other donors' samples. CDR3 bases: TGTGCCAGCAGCGGTAGCGGGGTCCCCTACAATGAGCAGTTCTTC. Encoded protein: CASSGSGVPYNEQFF.